The 21 T cell receptor beta chains below were found in one sample sequenced in a study of CD8 T cells in ankylosing spondylitis. TCRdb processed the 5' RACE reads anew with MiXCR; each CDR3 protein has one entry. The sample includes 250,000 to 350,000 distinct CDR3 sequences, around 20% seen only once; the top ten take less than 9.5%. Sequencing used blood, either unsorted or a sorted T cell fraction (not recorded which). These receptors originate from a male donor with ankylosing spondylitis or in good health (not recorded which).

The gene calls are TRBV5-8 and TRBJ2-2; 9 bases agree with TRBD2. Unmatched junction bases numbered 8, after V lost 0 bases and J lost 5 bases. This CDR3 spans 17 amino acids. Germline assignment: CDR1 SGHTS and CDR2 YDEGEE. CDR3 nucleotides: TGTGCCAGCAGCTTGGGAGGTCTAGCGGGATGGACCGGGGAGCTGTTTTTT. This codes for CASSLGGLAGWTGELFF. Full variable domain (rest looked up from reference TRBV5-8 and TRBJ2-2): EAGVTQSPTHLIKTRGQQATLRCSPISGHTSVYWYQQALGLGLQFLLWYDEGEERNRGNFPPRFSGRQFPNYSSELNVNALELEDSALYLCASSLGGLAGWTGELFFGEGSRLTVL.

The V gene is TRBV12-5, the J gene TRBJ2-5, with 7 nucleotides matching TRBD1. V was clipped by 7 bases and J by 1 base; unmatched bases: 3. The CDR3 runs to 13 residues. CDR1 is LGHNT and CDR2 is FRNRAP in the germline V gene. DNA of the CDR3: TGTGCTAGTGCCCGACAGGGCCAAGAGACCCAGTACTTC. This encodes CASARQGQETQYF.

This clonotype has a handful of counts. This chain joins TRBV2 and TRBJ1-2; 7 nucleotides line up with TRBD1. V trimming: 6 bases; J trimming: 3 bases; junction bases outside the gene matches: 7. The CDR3 sequence is 14 residues long. Germline-derived CDR1 and CDR2 are SNHLY and FYNNEI. The CDR3 loop reads CASSAKGADYGYTF. As DNA, the CDR3 is TGTGCCAGCAGCGCTAAGGGGGCAGACTATGGCTACACCTTC.

The rearrangement links TRBV20-1 to TRBJ1-5, with TRBD1 matching over 7 bases. With V trimmed by 1 base and J by 12 bases, 6 bases remained unmatched. The CDR3 consists of 12 residues. Per the germline V gene, CDR1 is DFQATT and CDR2 is SNEGSKA (reference sequence). The CDR3 region is CSARGPTGNQHF. The CDR3 DNA sequence: TGCAGTGCTAGAGGCCCGACAGGGAACCAGCATTTT.

V gene TRBV15 combines with J gene TRBJ2-5, with a tentative D call TRBD1 (6 bases). The V and J ends lost 2 bases and 1 base respectively, with 8 bases between them. This CDR3 has 14 residues. The V gene's germline CDR1 is LNHNV and CDR2 YYDKDF (reference sequence). DNA for the CDR3: TGTGCCACCAGCAGACAGGGGCCCCAAGAGACCCAGTACTTC. Its protein product is CATSRQGPQETQYF.

The chain combines TRBV27 with TRBJ1-4, with a tentative D call TRBD1 (5 bases). In germline, CDR1 is MNHEY, CDR2 SMNVEV (reference sequence). V was clipped by 5 bases and J by 8 bases, with 18 bases between them. The length of the CDR3 is 15 residues. This CDR3 is CASSLATEVGEKLFF. Here the CDR3 DNA reads TGTGCCAGCAGTCTCGCGACAGAGGTAGGGGAAAAACTGTTTTTT.

V is TRBV5-1 and J is TRBJ2-1; 12 nucleotides match TRBD1. This CDR3 comprises 13 residues. Germline lookup yields CDR1 SGHRS and CDR2 YFSETQ. The J segment lost 11 bases and the V segment lost 3 bases, leaving 3 bases of the junction unmatched. The chain's CDR3 is CASSWGQGAQQFF. In DNA form, the CDR3 reads TGCGCCAGCAGCTGGGGACAGGGGGCGCAGCAGTTCTTC.

The table lists this clonotype with many counts. The CDR3 is CASSRDRSTDTQYF. The CDR3 DNA reads as TGTGCCAGCAGTCGAGACAGGAGCACAGATACGCAGTATTTT. The rearrangement joins TRBV2 to TRBJ2-3, with D tentatively TRBD1 (6 bases). The CDR3 runs 14 residues. CDR1 and CDR2 from the germline V gene are SNHLY and FYNNEI. Deletions cut 5 bases from V and 0 bases from J, with 9 bases between.

This clonotype was recorded a few times. V is TRBV20-1 and J is TRBJ2-3, with 8 bases aligning to TRBD1. With V trimmed by 2 bases and J by 1 base, 5 bases remained unmatched. The germline V gene has CDR1 DFQATT and CDR2 SNEGSKA (reference sequence). The CDR3 length is 15 residues. CDR3: CSARRPTGGTDTQYF. The CDR3, as DNA: TGCAGTGCTAGAAGGCCGACAGGGGGCACAGATACGCAGTATTTT.

This clonotype was seen at least ten times. V gene TRBV7-2 combines with J gene TRBJ1-5; D gene ambiguous. CDR1 and CDR2 from the germline V gene are SGHTA and FQGNSA. The CDR3 loop spans 13 amino acids. V was shortened by 0 bases and J by 4 bases, with 4 bases between the two germline ends. CDR3 region: CASSLAINQPQHF. CDR3 in DNA: TGTGCCAGCAGCTTAGCAATTAATCAGCCCCAGCATTTT.

In this sample, this clonotype turned up a few times. The chain employs TRBV6-1 and TRBJ1-1; D is unresolved. CDR1 and CDR2 (germline): MNHNS, SASEGT. This CDR3 comprises 13 residues. V lost 8 bases and J lost 8, with 18 bases in between. Here the CDR3 DNA reads TGTGCCAGCTTGAGGGCCCGGGGTGTGGAAGCTTTCTTT. Its translation: CASLRARGVEAFF.

The chain uses TRBV7-9 and TRBJ2-5, with D possibly being TRBD2 (5 bases). CDR3 size: 15 residues. V gave up 2 bases and J gave up 1 base, with 11 bases separating them. The germline V gene has CDR1 SEHNR and CDR2 FQNEAQ (reference sequence). The CDR3 nucleotides read TGTGCCAGCAGCTTAATTCTCGGACTCCAAGAGACCCAGTACTTC. It specifies CASSLILGLQETQYF.

The table lists this clonotype with a few counts. This chain joins TRBV12-3 or TRBV12-4 and TRBJ2-3; 10 bases line up with TRBD1. The trim removed 3 bases at V and 7 bases at J, leaving 4 bases unmatched. This CDR3 is built from 14 residues. The CDR3 DNA is TGTGCCAGCAGTTTGCGACAGGGGGCATATACGCAGTATTTT. This encodes CASSLRQGAYTQYF.

Ten or more counts support this clonotype. The CDR3 spells CASSPSGKTGELFF. The CDR3 bases are TGTGCCAGCAGTCCATCGGGTAAAACCGGGGAGCTGTTTTTT. The rearrangement joins TRBV12-3 or TRBV12-4 to TRBJ2-2; D ambiguous. This CDR3 is built from 14 residues. V lost 5 bases, J lost 5 bases, and 12 bases lay in between.

This clonotype was counted a single time. The J gene is TRBJ2-5, the V gene TRBV7-6; TRBD2 matches 8 bases. Germline V lookup: CDR1 SGHVS, CDR2 FNYEAQ. The CDR3 runs to 14 residues. J gave up 5 bases and V 2 bases, and 4 bases lay outside the gene matches. CDR3 loop: CASSLNSGAETQYF. CDR3 DNA sequence: TGTGCCAGCAGCTTAAATAGCGGGGCTGAGACCCAGTACTTC.

This clonotype came up a few times. The chain recombines TRBV12-3 or TRBV12-4 with TRBJ2-2; 10 bases match TRBD1. The CDR3 is made up of 17 amino acids. Trimming took 3 bases from V and 6 from J; bases not matched to a gene: 10. The CDR3 region has the DNA TGTGCCAGCAGTTTGTGGGGTGGGACAGGGGCGGCCGGGGAGCTGTTTTTT. It specifies CASSLWGGTGAAGELFF.

The chain is built from TRBV7-9 and TRBJ1-1, with D hard to call. V lost 5 bases, J lost 5 bases, and 9 bases lay in between. The CDR3 spans 12 residues. The germline gives CDR1 SEHNR, CDR2 FQNEAQ (reference sequence). The CDR3 coding sequence is TGTGCCAGCAGCCGCGTGTTGACTGAAGCTTTCTTT. It is translated as CASSRVLTEAFF.

The V gene is TRBV5-1, the J gene TRBJ2-3; no clear D. The germline V gene has CDR1 SGHRS and CDR2 YFSETQ. V was cut by 0 bases and J by 2 bases, with 10 bases left in between. The CDR3 totals 15 residues. CDR3 nucleotides: TGCGCCAGCAGCTTGGAACGGAGACCCACAGATACGCAGTATTTT. Encoded protein: CASSLERRPTDTQYF.

The chain has TRBV28 and TRBJ2-1; TRBD2 matches at 11 bases. Germline V gives CDR1 MDHEN, CDR2 SYDVKM. Trimming removed 6 bases from V and 3 bases from J; junction bases left unmatched: 4. The CDR3 has 15 amino acids. CDR3 amino acids: CASRLAGANYNEQFF. The CDR3 nucleotides read TGTGCCAGCAGACTAGCGGGAGCAAACTACAATGAGCAGTTCTTC. The full variable domain, with the rest looked up from reference TRBV28 and TRBJ2-1, is DVKVTQSSRYLVKRTGEKVFLECVQDMDHENMFWYRQDPGLGLRLIYFSYDVKMKEKGDIPEGYSVSREKKERFSLILESASTNQTSMYLCASRLAGANYNEQFFGPGTRLTVL.

This clonotype appeared a few times. The chain has TRBV5-1 and TRBJ2-5; TRBD2 matches 13 bases. Germline V gives CDR1 SGHRS, CDR2 YFSETQ. The CDR3 runs 16 residues. The junction had 7 bases not matched to a gene; V was cut back by 4 bases and J by 4 bases. The CDR3 region has the DNA TGCGCCAGCAGCCGGACTAGCGGGAGTGTACGAGAGACCCAGTACTTC. As protein: CASSRTSGSVRETQYF.

The V and J genes are TRBV12-3 or TRBV12-4 and TRBJ2-1; 8 nucleotides align to TRBD1. With V trimmed by 8 bases and J by 0 bases, 6 bases remained unmatched. CDR3 length: 15 residues. The DNA of the CDR3 is TGTGCCAGCTCAGGGGGCAAAGGCTCCTACAATGAGCAGTTCTTC. Translating gives CASSGGKGSYNEQFF.